The clone carrying this TCR beta chain showed up just once. Antigen unknown. As for treatment: randomized to nivolumab then ipilimumab (arm A) or the reverse (arm B). This sample stems from a study of sequential checkpoint blockade in melanoma. At the level of the study: Maintenance nivolumab came after either treatment sequence. Study outcomes and limitations: Response in arm A was associated with pretreatment TIL clonality.

This table comes from immunoSEQ multiplex PCR, and its TCRdb copy is limited to in-frame clones, with some not included. The repertoire holds around 35,000 clones, with roughly 32% as singletons. With 0 bases clipped from V and 2 bases from J, the junction kept 4 bases outside the gene matches. The CDR3 runs to 16 residues. Germline V lookup: CDR1 LNHDA, CDR2 SQIVND (reference sequence). This sequence joins TRBV19 and TRBJ2-3; 8 nucleotides agree with TRBD2. The TCR sequence derives from a human donor with melanoma. The sample was tumor tissue (inferred from file names), taken from a patient given nivolumab and ipilimumab in sequence. CDR3 nucleotides: TGTGCCAGTAGTATAGATGACGGGGGGGACACAGATACGCAGTATTTT. Its translation: CASSIDDGGDTDTQYF. Full variable domain (missing parts from reference TRBV19 and TRBJ2-3): DGGITQSPKYLFRKEGQNVTLSCEQNLNHDAMYWYRQDPGQGLRLIYYSQIVNDFQKGDIAEGYSVSREKKESFPLTVTSAQKNPTAFYLCASSIDDGGDTDTQYFGPGTRLTVL.